A few counts support the clone carrying this T cell receptor (beta chain). As yet, its antigen is unknown. This sample is drawn from a study of T cells after posttransplantation cyclophosphamide. V lost 0 bases and J lost 1; bases outside the gene matches: 11. The CDR3 is made up of 19 amino acids. CDR1 is SGDLS and CDR2 is YYNGEE in the germline V gene. Cyclophosphamide on days +3 and +4 followed busulfan-fludarabine conditioning and a marrow graft. Study-level results: Later blood repertoires were often dominated by clones from the donor CD8+ memory compartment.

The protocol was immunoSEQ multiplex PCR, while the TCRdb copy is restricted to in-frame clones and leaves out a portion. Altogether thousands of clones were found in the sample, and no singletons occur. The receptor's source is a male patient in his forties or fifties who received an allogeneic stem cell transplant from an unrelated donor, was CMV-positive, and had acute GVHD only. Some T cells may arise from the graft donor. The sample was PBMCs, taken after allogeneic stem cell transplant with posttransplant cyclophosphamide. The chain couples TRBV9 to TRBJ2-4; 9 nucleotides line up with TRBD2. CDR3 sequence (DNA): TGTGCCAGCAGCGTAGAGGCGGGAGGGAAGGGGGTGGCCAAAAACATTCAGTACTTC. Its protein is CASSVEAGGKGVAKNIQYF. Combining the CDR3 with reference TRBV9 and TRBJ2-4 gives the whole variable domain DSGVTQTPKHLITATGQRVTLRCSPRSGDLSVYWYQQSLDQGLQFLIQYYNGEERAKGNILERFSAQQFPDLHSELNLSSLELGDSALYFCASSVEAGGKGVAKNIQYFGAGTRLSVL.